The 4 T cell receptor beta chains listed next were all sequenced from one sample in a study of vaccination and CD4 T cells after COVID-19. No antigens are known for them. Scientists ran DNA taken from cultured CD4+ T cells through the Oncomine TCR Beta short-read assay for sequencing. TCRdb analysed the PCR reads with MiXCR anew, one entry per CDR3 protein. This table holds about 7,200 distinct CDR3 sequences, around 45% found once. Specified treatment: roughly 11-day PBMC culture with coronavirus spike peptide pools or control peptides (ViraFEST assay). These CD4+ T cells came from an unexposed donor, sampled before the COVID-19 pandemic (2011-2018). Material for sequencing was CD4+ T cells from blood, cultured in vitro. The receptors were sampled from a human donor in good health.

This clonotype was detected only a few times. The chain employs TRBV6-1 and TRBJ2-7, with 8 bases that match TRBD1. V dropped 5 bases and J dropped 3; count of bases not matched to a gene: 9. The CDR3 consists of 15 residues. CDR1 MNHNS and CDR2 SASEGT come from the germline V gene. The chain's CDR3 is CASSTLGQVYYEQYF. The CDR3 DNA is TGTGCCAGCAGTACCTTGGGACAGGTCTACTACGAGCAGTACTTC.

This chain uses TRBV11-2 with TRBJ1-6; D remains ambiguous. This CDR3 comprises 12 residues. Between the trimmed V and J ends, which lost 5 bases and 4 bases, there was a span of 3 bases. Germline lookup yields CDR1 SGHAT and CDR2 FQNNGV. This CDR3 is CASSLYNSPLHF. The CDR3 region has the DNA TGTGCCAGCAGCCTTTATAATTCACCCCTCCACTTT.

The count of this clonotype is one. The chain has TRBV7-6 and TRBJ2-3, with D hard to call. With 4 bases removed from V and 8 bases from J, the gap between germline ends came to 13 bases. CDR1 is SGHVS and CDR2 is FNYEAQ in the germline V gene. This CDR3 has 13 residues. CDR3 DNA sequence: TGTGCCAGCAGCTCCGAATATGGAGTTACGCAGTATTTT. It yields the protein CASSSEYGVTQYF.

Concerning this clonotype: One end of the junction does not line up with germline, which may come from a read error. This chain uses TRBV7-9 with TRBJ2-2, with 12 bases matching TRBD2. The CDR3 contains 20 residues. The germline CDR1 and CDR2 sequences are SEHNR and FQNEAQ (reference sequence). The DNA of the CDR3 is TGTGCCAGCAGCCTCCCGACTAGCGGGGGCCCCGACCCGAACACCAGGGAGCTGTTTTTT. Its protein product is CASSLPTSGGPDPNTRELFF.